This TCR beta chain is drawn from a study of tissue T cells after allogeneic stem cell transplantation. Study findings and constraints: Only a limited share of tissue TCRs appeared in blood or spleen. Within patients, tissue anatomy strongly shaped TCR repertoire composition.

TCRbeta CDR3 was sequenced at survey depth with template counts. TCRdb keeps only in-frame clones here, not all; method: immunoSEQ multiplex PCR. The table includes roughly 45,000 clones, roughly 75% detected once. A note on this clone: Its cognate antigen is unknown. The gene names given are mouse names.

This TCR derives from a pool of C57BL/6 mice in good health. The sequencing sample was made of sorted cells pooled from one or two spleens.

The CDR3 DNA, read in part, is TGTGCCAGCAGCAAAATTTCCAACGAAAGATTATTT. Residues: CASSKISNERLF. The whole CDR3 region reads CASSKISNERLFF. V and J are TRBV13-3 and TRBJ1-4; D gene uncertain. The CDR3 end lies 1 residue beyond the end of the read and is filled in from the germline J gene. This CDR3 contains 13 residues. Germline CDR1 reads NNHDY; CDR2 reads SYVADS. Between the trimmed V and J ends, which lost 5 bases and 0 bases, there was a span of 5 bases.